This T cell receptor beta chain appears in the sequencing data of a study of regulatory T cells. All CD3G-deficient patients showed autoimmunity, more severe in two. Patients aged 2 to 39 years had fewer naive T cells. Overall study results and limits: In CD3G deficiency, regulatory T cells had lower Shannon diversity than autologous conventional CD4+ and control regulatory cells.

V lost 4 bases to trimming and J lost 3 bases, with 7 bases between them. The V gene's germline CDR1 is MNHNY and CDR2 SVGAGI (reference sequence). The CDR3 spans 12 residues. Primers: 52 TRBV forward and 13 TRBJ reverse. TCRdb's table, derived via immunoSEQ multiplex PCR, lists solely in-frame clones and lacks some. This sample has 3,000 to 4,000 clones, with around 94% found just once. Note on this clone: Its antigen remains unknown.

The sequence came from a person aged 18-30 years with CD3G deficiency. The sequencing sample was made of CD4+ Tregs sorted from blood. V usage is TRBV6-6 and J usage is TRBJ2-7; possibly TRBD1 for D (6 bases). CDR3 protein: CASSSQGYEQYF. In nucleotides, the CDR3 is TGTGCCAGCAGTTCACAGGGCTACGAGCAGTACTTC.